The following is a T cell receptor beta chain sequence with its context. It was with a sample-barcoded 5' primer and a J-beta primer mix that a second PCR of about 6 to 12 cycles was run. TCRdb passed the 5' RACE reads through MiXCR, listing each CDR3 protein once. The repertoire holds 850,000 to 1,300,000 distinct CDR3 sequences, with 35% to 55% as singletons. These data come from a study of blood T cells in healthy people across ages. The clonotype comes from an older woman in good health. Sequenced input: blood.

The CDR3 sequence is CASRELAGNYNEQYF. The CDR3 DNA is TGTGCCAGCAGAGAACTAGCGGGAAACTACAATGAGCAGTACTTC. The chain employs TRBV12-3 or TRBV12-4 and TRBJ2-1; 10 nucleotides match TRBD2. The assigned J gene may be wrong: the sequence end matches TRBJ2-7 better. This CDR3 is built from 15 residues.